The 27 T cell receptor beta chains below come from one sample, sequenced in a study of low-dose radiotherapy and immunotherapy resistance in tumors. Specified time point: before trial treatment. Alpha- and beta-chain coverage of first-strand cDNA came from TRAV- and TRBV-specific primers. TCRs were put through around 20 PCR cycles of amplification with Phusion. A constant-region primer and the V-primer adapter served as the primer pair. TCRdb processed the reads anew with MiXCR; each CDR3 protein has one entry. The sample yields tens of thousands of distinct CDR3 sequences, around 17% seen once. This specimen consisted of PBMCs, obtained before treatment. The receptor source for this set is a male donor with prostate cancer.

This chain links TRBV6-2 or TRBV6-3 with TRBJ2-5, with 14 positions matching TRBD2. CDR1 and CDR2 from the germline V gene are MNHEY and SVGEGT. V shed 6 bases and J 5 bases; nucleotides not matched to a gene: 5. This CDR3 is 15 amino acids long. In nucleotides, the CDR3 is TGTGCCAGCAGACGACTAGCGGGGGGGCCCGAGACCCAGTACTTC. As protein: CASRRLAGGPETQYF.

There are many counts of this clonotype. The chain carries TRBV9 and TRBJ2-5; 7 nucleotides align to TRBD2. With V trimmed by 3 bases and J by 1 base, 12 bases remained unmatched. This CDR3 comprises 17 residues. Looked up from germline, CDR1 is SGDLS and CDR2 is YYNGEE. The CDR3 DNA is TGTGCCAGCAGCGAGGGGAGGAGGCGGGGGTTCCAAGAGACCCAGTACTTC. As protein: CASSEGRRRGFQETQYF.

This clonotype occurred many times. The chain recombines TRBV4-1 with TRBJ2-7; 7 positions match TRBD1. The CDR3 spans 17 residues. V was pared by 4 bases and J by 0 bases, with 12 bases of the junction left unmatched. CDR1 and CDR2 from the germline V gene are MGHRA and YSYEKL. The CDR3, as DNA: TGCGCCAGCAGCCTCCAAAGGACAGGATATTTCTCCTACGAGCAGTACTTC. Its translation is CASSLQRTGYFSYEQYF.

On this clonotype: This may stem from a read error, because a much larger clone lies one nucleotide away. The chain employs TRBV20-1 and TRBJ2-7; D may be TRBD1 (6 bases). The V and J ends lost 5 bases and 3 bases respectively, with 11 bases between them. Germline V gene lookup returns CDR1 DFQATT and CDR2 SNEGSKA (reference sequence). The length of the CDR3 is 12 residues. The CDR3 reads CSAGDTFYEQYF. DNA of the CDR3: TGCAGTGCTGGGGACACGTTCTACGAGCAGTACTTC.

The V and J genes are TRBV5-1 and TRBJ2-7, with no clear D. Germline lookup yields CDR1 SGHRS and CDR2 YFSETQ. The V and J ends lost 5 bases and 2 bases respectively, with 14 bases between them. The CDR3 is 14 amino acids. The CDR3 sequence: CASSGGGRPYEQYF. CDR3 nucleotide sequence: TGCGCCAGCAGTGGCGGCGGCAGACCCTACGAGCAGTACTTC.

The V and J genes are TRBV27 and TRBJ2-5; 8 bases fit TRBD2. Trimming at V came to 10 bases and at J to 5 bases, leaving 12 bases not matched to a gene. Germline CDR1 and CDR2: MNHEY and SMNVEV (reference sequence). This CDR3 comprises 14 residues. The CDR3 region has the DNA TGTGCCACAGCCTGCCTCGGGGGGGAGGAGACCCAGTACTTC. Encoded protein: CATACLGGEETQYF.

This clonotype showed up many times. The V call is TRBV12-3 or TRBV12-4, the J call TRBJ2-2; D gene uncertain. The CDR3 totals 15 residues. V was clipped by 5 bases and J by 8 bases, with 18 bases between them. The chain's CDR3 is CASSPSGARGGELFF. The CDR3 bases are TGTGCCAGCAGTCCCTCCGGCGCGAGAGGAGGGGAGCTGTTTTTT.

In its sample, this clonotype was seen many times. The CDR3: CASRSPGLAGGQINEQFF. Written as DNA, the CDR3 is TGTGCCAGCAGATCCCCGGGACTAGCGGGGGGGCAGATCAATGAGCAGTTCTTC. V is TRBV11-2 and J is TRBJ2-1; 16 bases align to TRBD2. Trimming took 6 bases from V and 6 from J; bases not matched to a gene: 11. Looked up from germline, CDR1 is SGHAT and CDR2 is FQNNGV. CDR3 size: 18 residues.

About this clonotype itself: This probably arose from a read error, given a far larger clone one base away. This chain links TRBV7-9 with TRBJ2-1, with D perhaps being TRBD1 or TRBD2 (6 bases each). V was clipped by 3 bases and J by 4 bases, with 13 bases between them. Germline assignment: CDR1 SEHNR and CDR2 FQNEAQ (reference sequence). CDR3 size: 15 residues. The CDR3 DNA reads TGTGCCAGCAGCTTCGGGTCGGGGGCTTACAATGAGCAGTTCTTC. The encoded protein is CASSFGSGAYNEQFF.

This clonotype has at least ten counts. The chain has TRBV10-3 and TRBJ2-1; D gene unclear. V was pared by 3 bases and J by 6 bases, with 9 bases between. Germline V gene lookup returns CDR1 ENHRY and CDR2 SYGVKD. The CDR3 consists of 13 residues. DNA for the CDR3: TGTGCCATCAGTGACTCTCTTGGCAATGAGCAGTTCTTC. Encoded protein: CAISDSLGNEQFF.

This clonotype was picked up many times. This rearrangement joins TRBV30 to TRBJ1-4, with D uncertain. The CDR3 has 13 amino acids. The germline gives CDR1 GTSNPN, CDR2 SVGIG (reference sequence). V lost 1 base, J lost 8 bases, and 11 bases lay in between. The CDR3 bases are TGTGCCTGGAGTGCAGGACGGGAGGAAAAACTGTTTTTT. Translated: CAWSAGREEKLFF.

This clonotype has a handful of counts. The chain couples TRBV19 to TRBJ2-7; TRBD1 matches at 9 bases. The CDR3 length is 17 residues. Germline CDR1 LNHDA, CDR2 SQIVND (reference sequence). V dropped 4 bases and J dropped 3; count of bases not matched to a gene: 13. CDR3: CASSTRIGDRGDYEQYF. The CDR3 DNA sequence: TGTGCCAGTAGTACCCGGATCGGAGACAGGGGGGACTACGAGCAGTACTTC.

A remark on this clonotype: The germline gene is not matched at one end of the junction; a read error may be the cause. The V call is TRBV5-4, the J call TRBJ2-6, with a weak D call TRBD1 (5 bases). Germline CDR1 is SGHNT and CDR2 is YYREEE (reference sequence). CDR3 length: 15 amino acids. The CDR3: CASSLRGSGANILTF. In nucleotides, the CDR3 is TGTGCCAGCAGCTTAAGAGGCTCTGGGGCCAACATCCTGACTTTC. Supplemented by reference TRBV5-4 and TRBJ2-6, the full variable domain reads ETGVTQSPTHLIKTRGQQVTLRCSSQSGHNTVSWYQQALGQGPQFIFQYYREEENGRGNFPPRFSGLQFPNYSSELNVNALELDDSALYLCASSLRGSGANILTFGAGSRLTVL.

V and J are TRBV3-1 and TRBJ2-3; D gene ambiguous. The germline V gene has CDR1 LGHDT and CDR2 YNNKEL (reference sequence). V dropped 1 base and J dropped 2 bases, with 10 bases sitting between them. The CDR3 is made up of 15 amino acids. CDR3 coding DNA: TGTGCCAGCAGCCAAGTTGTGGCGGCCACAGATACGCAGTATTTT. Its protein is CASSQVVAATDTQYF.

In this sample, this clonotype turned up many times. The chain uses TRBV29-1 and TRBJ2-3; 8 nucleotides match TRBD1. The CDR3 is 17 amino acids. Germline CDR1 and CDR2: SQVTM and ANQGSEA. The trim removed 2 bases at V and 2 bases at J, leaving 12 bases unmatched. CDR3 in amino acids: CSVERAGQGLITDTQYF. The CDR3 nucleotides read TGCAGCGTTGAAAGGGCCGGACAGGGCCTCATCACAGATACGCAGTATTTT.

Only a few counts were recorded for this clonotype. The CDR3 reads CSARRAGSLNQPQHF. CDR3 DNA sequence: TGCAGTGCTAGAAGGGCGGGCAGCCTCAATCAGCCCCAGCATTTT. V gene TRBV20-1 combines with J gene TRBJ1-5, with D unclear. Deletions cut 2 bases from V and 3 bases from J, with 14 bases between. The CDR3 runs to 15 residues. Germline V gene data show CDR1 as DFQATT and CDR2 as SNEGSKA (reference sequence).

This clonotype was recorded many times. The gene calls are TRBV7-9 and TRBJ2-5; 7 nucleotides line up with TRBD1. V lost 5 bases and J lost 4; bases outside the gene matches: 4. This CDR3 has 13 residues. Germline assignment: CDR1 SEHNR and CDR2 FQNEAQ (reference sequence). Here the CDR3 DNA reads TGTGCCAGCAGCCTCTCAGGGGGAGAGACCCAGTACTTC. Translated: CASSLSGGETQYF.

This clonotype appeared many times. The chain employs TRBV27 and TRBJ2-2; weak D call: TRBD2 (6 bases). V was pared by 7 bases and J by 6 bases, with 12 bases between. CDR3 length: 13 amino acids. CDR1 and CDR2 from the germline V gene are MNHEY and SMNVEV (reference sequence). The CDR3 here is CASKDWEAGELFF. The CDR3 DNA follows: TGTGCCAGCAAGGACTGGGAGGCCGGGGAGCTGTTTTTT.

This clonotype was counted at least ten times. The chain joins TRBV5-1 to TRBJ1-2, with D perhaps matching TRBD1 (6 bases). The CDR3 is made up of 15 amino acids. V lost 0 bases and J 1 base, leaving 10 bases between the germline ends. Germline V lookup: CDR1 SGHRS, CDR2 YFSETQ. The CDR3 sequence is CASSLGQEFNYGYTF. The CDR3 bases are TGCGCCAGCAGCTTGGGACAGGAGTTTAACTATGGCTACACCTTC. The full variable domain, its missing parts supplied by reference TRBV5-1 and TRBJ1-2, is KAGVTQTPRYLIKTRGQQVTLSCSPISGHRSVSWYQQTPGQGLQFLFEYFSETQRNKGNFPGRFSGRQFSNSRSEMNVSTLELGDSALYLCASSLGQEFNYGYTFGSGTRLTVV.

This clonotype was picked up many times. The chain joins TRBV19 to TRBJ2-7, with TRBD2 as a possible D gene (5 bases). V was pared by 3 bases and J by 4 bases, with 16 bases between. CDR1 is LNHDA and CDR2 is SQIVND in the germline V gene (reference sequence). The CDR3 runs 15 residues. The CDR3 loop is CASSIHRGNEYEQYF. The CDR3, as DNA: TGTGCCAGTAGTATTCATCGGGGAAATGAGTACGAGCAGTACTTC.

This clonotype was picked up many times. The CDR3 here is CASSPGRQRMGYEQYF. The CDR3 bases are TGTGCCAGCAGCCCAGGAAGACAGAGGATGGGCTACGAGCAGTACTTC. The genes are TRBV5-4 and TRBJ2-7; D possibly corresponds to TRBD1 (5 bases). CDR3 size: 16 residues. Germline V gene data show CDR1 as SGHNT and CDR2 as YYREEE (reference sequence). Trimming stripped 4 bases from V and 3 bases from J, with 20 bases between.

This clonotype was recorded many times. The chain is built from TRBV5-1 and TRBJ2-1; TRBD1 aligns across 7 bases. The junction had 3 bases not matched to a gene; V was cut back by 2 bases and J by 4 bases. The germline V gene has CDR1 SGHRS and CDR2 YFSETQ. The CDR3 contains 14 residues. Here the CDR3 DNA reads TGCGCCAGCAGCTTCGGGACAGAGTACAATGAGCAGTTCTTC. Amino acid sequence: CASSFGTEYNEQFF.

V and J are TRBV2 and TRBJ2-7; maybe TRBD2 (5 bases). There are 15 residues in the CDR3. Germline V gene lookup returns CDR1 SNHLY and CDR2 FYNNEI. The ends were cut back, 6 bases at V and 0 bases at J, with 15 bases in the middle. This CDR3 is CASRAGPISSYEQYF. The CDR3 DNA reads TGTGCCAGCAGGGCGGGCCCTATTAGCTCCTACGAGCAGTACTTC.

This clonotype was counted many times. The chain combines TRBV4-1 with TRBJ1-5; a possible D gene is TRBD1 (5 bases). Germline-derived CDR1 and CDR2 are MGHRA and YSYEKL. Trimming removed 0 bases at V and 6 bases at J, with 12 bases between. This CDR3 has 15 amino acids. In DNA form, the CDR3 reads TGCGCCAGCAGCCAAGAGTCAGGGTCCAGTCAGCCCCAGCATTTT. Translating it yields CASSQESGSSQPQHF.

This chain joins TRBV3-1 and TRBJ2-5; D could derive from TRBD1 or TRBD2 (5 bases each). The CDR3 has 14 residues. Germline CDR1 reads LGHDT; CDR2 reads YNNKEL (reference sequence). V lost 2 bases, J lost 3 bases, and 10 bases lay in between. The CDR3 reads CASSQRDREETQYF. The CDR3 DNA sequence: TGTGCCAGCAGCCAAAGGGACCGGGAAGAGACCCAGTACTTC.

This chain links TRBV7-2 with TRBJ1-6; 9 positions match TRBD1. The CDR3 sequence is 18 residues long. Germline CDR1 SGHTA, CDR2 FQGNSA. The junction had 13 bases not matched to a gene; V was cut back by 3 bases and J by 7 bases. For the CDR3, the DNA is TGTGCCAGCAGCTTGATCACCGGGACAGGGAGGTCCAATTCACCCCTCCACTTT. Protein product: CASSLITGTGRSNSPLHF.

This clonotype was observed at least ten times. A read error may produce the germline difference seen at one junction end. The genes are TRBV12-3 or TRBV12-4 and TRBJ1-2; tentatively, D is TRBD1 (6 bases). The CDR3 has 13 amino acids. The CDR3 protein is CASSLAGAYGYTF. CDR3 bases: TGTGCCAGCAGCTTAGCAGGGGCGTATGGCTACACCTTC.